The rows below give T cell receptor beta chains drawn from one sample of a study of human T cells and chemical hapten exposure. Using its own MiXCR run on the RACE reads, TCRdb lists one record per CDR3 protein. Among 43,000 or so distinct CDR3 sequences, 4.3% were seen once, and the ten largest hold 1.5% to 2%. The sample taken for sequencing was whole blood. These receptor sequences come from a female donor in good health. Some clones in this sample may be carry-over from other donors' samples. The CDR3 runs from the conserved cysteine through the conserved F or W. D genes are given only for firm matches. Clone size appears in some rows only: once, few, many, or a class for an expanded clone.

length | J | D | size | V | CDR3 | DNA
14 | TRBJ2-1 | . | many | TRBV20-1 | CSAPARLGGNEQFF | TGCAGTGCTCCAGCAAGACTGGGAGGCAATGAGCAGTTCTTC
13 | TRBJ2-2 | . | many | TRBV12-3/TRBV12-4 | CASSLLASGELFF | TGTGCCAGCAGTTTGCTAGCGTCCGGGGAGCTGTTTTTT
15 | TRBJ2-3 | . | many | TRBV7-9 | CASSFFRDFTDTQYF | TGTGCCAGCAGCTTTTTCCGGGACTTCACAGATACGCAGTATTTT
12 | TRBJ2-3 | . | many | TRBV7-2 | CASSAKTDTQYF | TGTGCCAGCAGCGCAAAAACAGATACGCAGTATTTT
15 | TRBJ2-1 | TRBD1 | medium-sized | TRBV15 | CATSTGTGEFGEQFF | TGTGCCACCAGCACCGGGACAGGGGAGTTCGGTGAGCAGTTCTTC
12 | TRBJ2-2 | . | many | TRBV12-3/TRBV12-4 | CASSKNTGELFF | TGTGCCAGCAGCAAAAACACCGGGGAGCTGTTTTTT
17 | TRBJ1-3 | . | many | TRBV7-9 | CASSLVWDISSGNTIYF | TGTGCCAGCAGCTTAGTGTGGGACATCAGCTCTGGAAACACCATATATTTT
14 | TRBJ2-2 | TRBD1 | many | TRBV2 | CASRGTENTGELFF | TGTGCCAGCAGGGGGACAGAGAACACCGGGGAGCTGTTTTTT
12 | TRBJ1-2 | . | many | TRBV7-9 | CASSFNFDGYTF | TGTGCCAGCAGCTTCAACTTCGATGGCTACACCTTC
13 | TRBJ1-1 | . | many | TRBV12-3/TRBV12-4 | CASSSVDSTEAFF | TGTGCCAGCAGCTCCGTAGATAGCACTGAAGCTTTCTTT
17 | TRBJ1-5 | . | many | TRBV20-1 | CSAREGYGRRSNQPQHF | TGCAGTGCTAGAGAAGGTTATGGCAGGCGAAGCAATCAGCCCCAGCATTTT
15 | TRBJ2-2 | TRBD1 | many | TRBV5-1 | CASSWGQVRSGELFF | TGCGCCAGCAGCTGGGGACAGGTTCGAAGCGGGGAGCTGTTTTTT
14 | TRBJ1-2 | TRBD1 | . | TRBV2 | CASSPSGQGAGDTF | TGTGCCAGCAGTCCCTCGGGACAGGGGGCCGGTGACACCTTC
14 | TRBJ2-5 | . | . | TRBV19 | CASSISRGQETQYF | TGTGCCAGTAGTATAAGCAGGGGTCAAGAGACCCAGTACTTC
15 | TRBJ1-6 | . | many | TRBV5-1 | CASSLGVQIGSPLHF | TGCGCCAGCAGCTTGGGGGTACAGATAGGTTCACCCCTCCACTTT
12 | TRBJ1-2 | . | many | TRBV20-1 | CSASSGDYGYTF | TGCAGTGCTAGTTCAGGGGACTATGGCTACACCTTC
14 | TRBJ2-3 | . | many | TRBV29-1 | CSVEGGRAPDTQYF | TGCAGCGTTGAAGGGGGACGGGCACCAGATACGCAGTATTTT